These T cell receptor beta chains were read from a single sample in a study of blood T cell repertoires in COVID-19. Libraries were prepared by immunoSEQ multiplex PCR; TCRdb keeps only in-frame clonotypes and omits some of them. The sample holds a few hundred thousand clones; around 83% are singletons and the top ten take roughly 8%. Sequenced input: peripheral blood. The origin of the receptors is a woman older than 75 with COVID-19, enrolled during active disease. Each CDR3 is given with its conserved first and last residue. Fields, in order: CDR3 DNA, CDR3 protein, D gene, V gene, clone size, J gene. The D gene is left open where the match is weak. Clone size is given for some rows only: seen once, a few or many times, or a class if the clone is expanded.

TGTGCCAGCAGCTTAACCGGGGTCGGGCAGGGGGCGACTGAGCAGTTCTTC | CASSLTGVGQGATEQFF | TRBD1 | TRBV7-3 | NA | TRBJ2-1
TGTGCCAGCGTTGAACAGTCCGATTATGGCTACACCTTC | CASVEQSDYGYTF | NA | TRBV6-5 | NA | TRBJ1-2
TGTGCCAGCAGCCAAGCTGGAGCAGGGGCAGGGGAAAAACTGTTTTTT | CASSQAGAGAGEKLFF | NA | TRBV4-2 | NA | TRBJ1-4
TGTGCCAGTAGCCGGCGGGAGGCTAATGAAAAACTGTTTTTT | CASSRREANEKLFF | NA | TRBV19 | NA | TRBJ1-4
TGTGCCACCAGTCGAGGCGTTGGACTAGCGGGAGGCGAGCAGTACTTC | CATSRGVGLAGGEQYF | TRBD2 | TRBV24-1 | NA | TRBJ2-7
TGTGCCAGCAGCGTAGGTTCAGCGTACACTGAAGCTTTCTTT | CASSVGSAYTEAFF | NA | TRBV9 | NA | TRBJ1-1
TGTGCCAGCAGCTTAGGTCAGTCCTATGGCTACACCTTC | CASSLGQSYGYTF | NA | TRBV7-9 | NA | TRBJ1-2
TGCGCCAGCAGCTTGGACTGGAGCTCCTACAATGAGCAGTTCTTC | CASSLDWSSYNEQFF | NA | TRBV5-1 | NA | TRBJ2-1
TGTGCCAGTAGTATTCCCCCGGGGACTAACACCGGGGAGCTGTTTTTT | CASSIPPGTNTGELFF | NA | TRBV19 | NA | TRBJ2-2
TGCGCCAGCAGCCGAACCGTCACAGGGACTGGGGCCAACGTCCTGACTTTC | CASSRTVTGTGANVLTF | NA | TRBV4-1 | NA | TRBJ2-6
TGTGCCAGCAGCTTAACACCAACTAGCAATCAGCCCCAGCATTTT | CASSLTPTSNQPQHF | NA | TRBV7-8 | NA | TRBJ1-5
TGTGCCAGCAGCTTCCGACAAGCTAATTCACCCCTCCACTTT | CASSFRQANSPLHF | NA | TRBV9 | NA | TRBJ1-6
TGTGCCACCAGTGATTTACAGAACACTGAAGCTTTCTTT | CATSDLQNTEAFF | NA | TRBV24-1 | NA | TRBJ1-1
TGTGCTTTGGACGGGCAGGGCGGCACTGAAGCTTTCTTT | CALDGQGGTEAFF | NA | TRBV30 | few | TRBJ1-1
TGTGCCAGTAGTATAGTCCCCGGGCCCCAGCATTTT | CASSIVPGPQHF | NA | TRBV19 | NA | TRBJ1-5
TGTGCCAGCTCACCAGGACAGGTTAATCAGCCCCAGCATTTT | CASSPGQVNQPQHF | TRBD1 | TRBV18 | once | TRBJ1-5
TGCGCCAGCAGCCAGAACAGGGACGGCGAGCAGTACTTC | CASSQNRDGEQYF | NA | TRBV4-1 | NA | TRBJ2-7
TGTGCCAGCAGTTTTGGGACAGGAGGTGGCTACACCTTC | CASSFGTGGGYTF | TRBD1 | TRBV27 | NA | TRBJ1-2
TGTGCCAGCAGACAGACTAGCGGGGGTAACAATGAGCAGTTCTTC | CASRQTSGGNNEQFF | TRBD2 | TRBV6-5 | NA | TRBJ2-1
TGCGCCAGCAGCCGCAGGGGGCAGGGTGAAAAACTGTTTTTT | CASSRRGQGEKLFF | TRBD1 | TRBV5-1 | NA | TRBJ1-4
TGTGCCAGCTACCGAGGATGGAGCAGAACCTACGAGCAGTACTTC | CASYRGWSRTYEQYF | NA | TRBV6-5 | few | TRBJ2-7
TGTGCCAGCAGGTCGACAGGGAAGAACACTGAAGCTTTCTTT | CASRSTGKNTEAFF | TRBD1 | TRBV6-5 | NA | TRBJ1-1
TGTGCCAGCTCACCGGACAGTAGCGAAGCTTTCTTT | CASSPDSSEAFF | NA | TRBV18 | NA | TRBJ1-1
TGTGCCAGCAGCCGGACAGGGGGCGATGAAAAACTGTTTTTT | CASSRTGGDEKLFF | TRBD1 | TRBV7-9 | NA | TRBJ1-4
TGTGCCAGCAGCAAGGACAGGGCGAGGGGCTACACCTTC | CASSKDRARGYTF | NA | TRBV21-1 | NA | TRBJ1-2
TGCAGCGTAGACTCCCGCTCCTACAATGAGCAGTTCTTC | CSVDSRSYNEQFF | NA | TRBV29-1 | once | TRBJ2-1
TGCGCCAGCAGTGAAAGCGGGGGGGTCACAGATACGCAGTATTTT | CASSESGGVTDTQYF | TRBD2 | TRBV10-1 | few | TRBJ2-3